This paragraph covers one T cell receptor beta chain sequence. The antigen remains unidentified. A read error may explain this, as a much larger clone is one base away. These data come from a study of blood T cells in healthy people across ages. The overall study: About one barcoded TCR beta cDNA was captured per two T cells. General observations from the study: Changes seen in expanded clonotypes were possibly confounded by donor CMV status left unknown.

Trimming cost V 4 bases and J 2 bases, with 10 bases left between them. This CDR3 region has 13 residues. Germline V gene lookup returns CDR1 SGHRS and CDR2 YFSETQ. The use of a sample-barcoded 5' primer and a J-beta primer mix characterized a second PCR of roughly 7 to 12 cycles. Every sample returned 2.5 million or more CDR3-containing paired-end reads. Each CDR3 protein is one row after TCRdb ran MiXCR on the 5' RACE reads. Of 1,100,000 or so distinct CDR3 sequences in the sample, 40% to 55% were seen once. The sequencing input was blood. The source is an older woman in good health. The chain employs TRBV5-1 and TRBJ2-7, with a possible D match to TRBD1 (6 bases). The CDR3 region is CASSDGQTYEQYF. The CDR3 bases are TGCGCCAGCAGCGACGGACAGACCTACGAGCAGTACTTC.